Here is one T cell receptor beta chain with its context. Its antigen remains unidentified. A single record per CDR3 protein comes from TCRdb applying MiXCR to the RACE reads. The data show around 350,000 distinct CDR3 sequences, 4.5% to 5.5% seen once. These data are taken from a study of human T cells and chemical hapten exposure. Study information: In the sensitization step, 2% DPC was placed on around 2 cm by around 2 cm of upper inner arm skin. Whole-study findings and limits: Significantly more large CDR3 similarity clusters arose among expanded TCRs than among controls. Following DPC sensitization, TCRs present above 1 in 1000 frequency showed no change.

Time point here: pre-sensitization, week 0. Treatment meaning: therapeutic diphenylcyclopropenone sensitization with weekly scalp DPC. Prior to each patch test being applied, blood was drawn. From germline, CDR1 is SGHKS and CDR2 YYEKEE (reference sequence). The V end was cut by 7 bases, the J end by 0 bases, with 14 bases between. The CDR3 is 15 residues long. V usage is TRBV5-5 and J usage is TRBJ1-3, with D maybe TRBD1 (5 bases). The source material was whole blood, sampled in connection with sensitization to the hapten diphenylcyclopropenone (DPC). The TCR was taken from a woman aged 18-29 years with alopecia areata. Some clones in this sample may be carry-over from other donors' samples. The CDR3 nucleotides read TGTGCCAGCCGTCCGACAGCAAGCTCTGGAAACACCATATATTTT. Residues: CASRPTASSGNTIYF.